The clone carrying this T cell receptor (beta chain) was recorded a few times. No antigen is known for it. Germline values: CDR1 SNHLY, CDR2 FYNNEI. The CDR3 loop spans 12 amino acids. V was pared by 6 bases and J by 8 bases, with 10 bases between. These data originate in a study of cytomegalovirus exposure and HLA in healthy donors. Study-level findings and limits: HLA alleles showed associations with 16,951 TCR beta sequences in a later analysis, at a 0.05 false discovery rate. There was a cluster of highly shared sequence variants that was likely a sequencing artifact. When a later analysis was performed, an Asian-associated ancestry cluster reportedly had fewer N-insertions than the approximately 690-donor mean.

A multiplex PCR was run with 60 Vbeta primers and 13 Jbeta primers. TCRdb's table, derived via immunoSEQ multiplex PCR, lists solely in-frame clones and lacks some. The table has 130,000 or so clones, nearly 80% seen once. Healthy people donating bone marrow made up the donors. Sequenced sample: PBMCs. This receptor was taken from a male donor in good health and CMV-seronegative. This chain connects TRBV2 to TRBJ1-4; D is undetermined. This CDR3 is CASSGEGEKLFF. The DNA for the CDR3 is TGTGCCAGCAGCGGGGAAGGGGAAAAACTGTTTTTT.